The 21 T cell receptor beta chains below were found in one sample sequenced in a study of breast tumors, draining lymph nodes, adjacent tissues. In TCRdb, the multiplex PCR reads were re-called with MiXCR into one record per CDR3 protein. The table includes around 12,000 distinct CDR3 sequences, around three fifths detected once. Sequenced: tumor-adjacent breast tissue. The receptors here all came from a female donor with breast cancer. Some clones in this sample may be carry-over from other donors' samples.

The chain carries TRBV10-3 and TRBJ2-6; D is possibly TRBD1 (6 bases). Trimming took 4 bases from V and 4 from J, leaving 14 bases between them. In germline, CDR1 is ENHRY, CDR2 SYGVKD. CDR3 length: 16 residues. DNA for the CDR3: TGTGCCATCAGTGGTTCCTCAGGGGTCGGGGCCAACGTCCTGACTTTC. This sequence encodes CAISGSSGVGANVLTF.

The CDR3 here is CSAGLAPSNYGYTF. The DNA for the CDR3 is TGCAGTGCTGGACTCGCCCCATCTAACTATGGCTACACCTTC. The J gene is TRBJ1-2, the V gene TRBV20-1; D is unresolved. V was clipped by 5 bases and J by 0 bases, with 13 bases between them. Germline CDR1 and CDR2: DFQATT and SNEGSKA (reference sequence). The CDR3 is 14 residues long.

This CDR3 reads CASSDPRGWNEKLFF. CDR3 coding DNA: TGTGCCAGCAGTGATCCCAGGGGGTGGAATGAAAAACTGTTTTTT. The chain employs TRBV25-1 and TRBJ1-4; 7 bases agree with TRBD1. The germline V gene encodes CDR1 MGHDK and CDR2 SYGVNS. This CDR3 spans 15 amino acids. Germline trimming cut 3 bases from V and 5 bases from J; bases unmatched to any gene: 6.

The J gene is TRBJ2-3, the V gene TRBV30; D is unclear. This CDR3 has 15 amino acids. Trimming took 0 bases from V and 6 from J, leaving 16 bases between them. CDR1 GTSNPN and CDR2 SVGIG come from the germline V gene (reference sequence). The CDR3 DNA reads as TGTGCCTGGAGTGTTGTGCAGCTTTTGACGGATACGCAGTATTTT. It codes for CAWSVVQLLTDTQYF.

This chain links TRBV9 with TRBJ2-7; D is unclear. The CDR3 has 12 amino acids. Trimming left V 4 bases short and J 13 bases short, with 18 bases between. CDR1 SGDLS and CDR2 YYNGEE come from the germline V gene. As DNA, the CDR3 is TGTGCCAGCAGCCTAGGTACCTACGGCTATTACTTC. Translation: CASSLGTYGYYF.

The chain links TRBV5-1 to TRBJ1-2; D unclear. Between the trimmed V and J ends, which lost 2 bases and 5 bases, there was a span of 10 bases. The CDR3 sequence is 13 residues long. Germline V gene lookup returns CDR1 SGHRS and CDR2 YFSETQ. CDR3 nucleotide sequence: TGCGCCAGCAGCTTCCCGGACGGGTATGGCTACACCTTC. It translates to CASSFPDGYGYTF.

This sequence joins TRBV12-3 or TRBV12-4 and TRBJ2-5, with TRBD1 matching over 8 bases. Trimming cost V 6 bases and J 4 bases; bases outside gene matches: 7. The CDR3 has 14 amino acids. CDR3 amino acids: CASSSQGARETQYF. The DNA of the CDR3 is TGTGCCAGCAGCTCCCAGGGGGCCAGAGAGACCCAGTACTTC.

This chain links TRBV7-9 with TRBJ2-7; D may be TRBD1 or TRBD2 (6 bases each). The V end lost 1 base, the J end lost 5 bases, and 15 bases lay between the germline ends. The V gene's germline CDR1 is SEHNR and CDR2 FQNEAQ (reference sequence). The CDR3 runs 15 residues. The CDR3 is CASSLEGGLAHEQYF. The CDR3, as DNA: TGTGCCAGCAGCTTAGAGGGGGGCTTGGCCCACGAGCAGTACTTC.

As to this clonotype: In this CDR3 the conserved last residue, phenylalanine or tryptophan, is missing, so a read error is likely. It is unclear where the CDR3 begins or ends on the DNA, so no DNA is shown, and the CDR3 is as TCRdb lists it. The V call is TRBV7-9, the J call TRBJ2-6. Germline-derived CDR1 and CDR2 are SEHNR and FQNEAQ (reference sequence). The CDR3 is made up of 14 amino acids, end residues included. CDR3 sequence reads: CASTPRSGANVLTL.

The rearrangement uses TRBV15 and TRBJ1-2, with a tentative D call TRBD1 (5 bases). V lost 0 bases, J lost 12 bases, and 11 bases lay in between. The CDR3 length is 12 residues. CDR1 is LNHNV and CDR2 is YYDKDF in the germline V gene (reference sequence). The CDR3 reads CATSRDGGVDTF. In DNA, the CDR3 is TGTGCCACCAGCAGAGATGGGGGGGTGGACACCTTC. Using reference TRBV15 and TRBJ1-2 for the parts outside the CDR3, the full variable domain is DAMVIQNPRYQVTQFGKPVTLSCSQTLNHNVMYWYQQKSSQAPKLLFHYYDKDFNNEADTPDNFQSRRPNTSFCFLDIRSPGLGDTAMYLCATSRDGGVDTFGSGTRLTVV.

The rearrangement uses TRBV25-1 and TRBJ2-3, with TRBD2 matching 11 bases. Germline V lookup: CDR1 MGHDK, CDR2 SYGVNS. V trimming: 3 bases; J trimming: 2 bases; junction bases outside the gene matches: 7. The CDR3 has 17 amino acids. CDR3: CASSDSLLAGVTDTQYF. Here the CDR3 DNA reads TGTGCCAGCAGTGATTCACTACTAGCGGGAGTCACAGATACGCAGTATTTT. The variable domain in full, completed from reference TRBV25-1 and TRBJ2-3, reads EADIYQTPRYLVIGTGKKITLECSQTMGHDKMYWYQQDPGMELHLIHYSYGVNSTEKGDLSSESTVSRIRTEHFPLTLESARPSHTSQYLCASSDSLLAGVTDTQYFGPGTRLTVL.

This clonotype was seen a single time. The CDR3 loop is CASGFYGHFYEQYF. DNA of the CDR3: TGTGCTAGTGGTTTCTACGGACATTTCTACGAGCAGTACTTC. The rearrangement joins TRBV12-5 to TRBJ2-7; possibly TRBD1 for D (5 bases). This CDR3 contains 14 residues. The V gene's germline CDR1 is LGHNT and CDR2 FRNRAP. Trimming took 3 bases from V and 3 from J, leaving 12 bases between them.

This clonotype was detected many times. The CDR3 sequence: CASSFGQRETQYF. The CDR3 nucleotides read TGTGCCAGCAGCTTTGGGCAGCGTGAGACCCAGTACTTC. The rearrangement uses TRBV5-4 and TRBJ2-5; D unresolved. Germline CDR1 reads SGHNT; CDR2 reads YYREEE (reference sequence). The CDR3 is 13 residues long. V was trimmed by 2 bases and J by 5 bases, leaving 10 bases between them.

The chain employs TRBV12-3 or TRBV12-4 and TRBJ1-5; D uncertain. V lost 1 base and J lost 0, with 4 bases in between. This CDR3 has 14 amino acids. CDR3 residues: CASSLGGSNQPQHF. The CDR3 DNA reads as TGTGCCAGCAGTTTAGGAGGTAGCAATCAGCCCCAGCATTTT.

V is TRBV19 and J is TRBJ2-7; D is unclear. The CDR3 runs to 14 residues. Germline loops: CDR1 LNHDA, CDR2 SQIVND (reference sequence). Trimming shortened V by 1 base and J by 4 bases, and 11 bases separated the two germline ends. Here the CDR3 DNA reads TGTGCCAGTAGTATAGGAGGAACTTTATACGAGCAGTACTTC. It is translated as CASSIGGTLYEQYF.

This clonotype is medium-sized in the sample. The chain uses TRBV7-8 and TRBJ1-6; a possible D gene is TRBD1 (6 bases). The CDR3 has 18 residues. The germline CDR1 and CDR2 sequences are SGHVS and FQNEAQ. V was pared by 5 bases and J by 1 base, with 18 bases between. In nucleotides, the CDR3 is TGTGCCAGCAGCCTACTGCCAGGGGAAGGATCCTATAATTCACCCCTCCACTTT. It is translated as CASSLLPGEGSYNSPLHF.

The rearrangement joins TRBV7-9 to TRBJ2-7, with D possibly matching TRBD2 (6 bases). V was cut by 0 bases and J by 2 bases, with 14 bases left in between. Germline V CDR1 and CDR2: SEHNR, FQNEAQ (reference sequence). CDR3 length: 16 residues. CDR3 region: CASSLAAGPRPYEQYF. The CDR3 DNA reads TGTGCCAGCAGCTTAGCGGCGGGGCCCAGACCCTACGAGCAGTACTTC.

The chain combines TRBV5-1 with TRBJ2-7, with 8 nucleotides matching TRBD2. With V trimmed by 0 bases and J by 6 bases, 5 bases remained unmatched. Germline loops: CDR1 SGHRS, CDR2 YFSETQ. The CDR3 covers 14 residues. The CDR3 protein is CASSLAGGLTEQYF. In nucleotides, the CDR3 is TGCGCCAGCAGCTTGGCGGGAGGGCTCACCGAGCAGTACTTC.

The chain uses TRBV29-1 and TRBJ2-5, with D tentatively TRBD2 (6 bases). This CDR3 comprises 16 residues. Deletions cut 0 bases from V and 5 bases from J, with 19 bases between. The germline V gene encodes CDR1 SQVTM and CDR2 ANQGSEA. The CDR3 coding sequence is TGCAGCGTTGAAGATCCGAGGGACTCTGGCTCGGAGACCCAGTACTTC. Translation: CSVEDPRDSGSETQYF.

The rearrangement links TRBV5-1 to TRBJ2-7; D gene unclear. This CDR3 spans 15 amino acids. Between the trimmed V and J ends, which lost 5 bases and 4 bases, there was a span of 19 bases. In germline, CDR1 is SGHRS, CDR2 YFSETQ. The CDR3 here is CASRLKPYCGYEQYF. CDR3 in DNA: TGCGCCAGCAGATTAAAACCTTACTGCGGTTACGAGCAGTACTTC.

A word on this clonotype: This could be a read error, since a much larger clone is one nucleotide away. CDR3 DNA sequence: TGTGCCAGCAGCTTAGGGACTAGCGCGGTCTACGAGCAGTACTTC. The encoded protein is CASSLGTSAVYEQYF. The chain recombines TRBV11-2 with TRBJ2-7, with TRBD2 identical over 9 bases. The V gene end was trimmed by 1 base and the J gene end by 3 bases; junction bases not matched to a gene: 4. The CDR3 totals 15 residues. In germline, CDR1 is SGHAT, CDR2 FQNNGV.